These T cell receptor beta chains were read from a single sample in a study of blood T cell repertoires in COVID-19. TCRdb's table, derived via immunoSEQ multiplex PCR, lists solely in-frame clones and lacks some. Of roughly 29,000 clones in the sample, 80% to 90% were seen once. Specimen: peripheral blood. The receptors were gathered from a woman older than 75 with COVID-19, enrolled during active disease. Each CDR3 is given with its conserved first and last residue. A D gene is named only where the DNA matches it firmly. A row's size may be missing; if present it is once, few, many or a size class.

v_gene	abundance	j_gene	d_gene	CDR3nt	CDR3aa
TRBV30	-	TRBJ1-3	-	TGTGCCTGGAGACAACGCGGAGGAAACACCATATATTTT	CAWRQRGGNTIYF
TRBV5-1	-	TRBJ2-1	TRBD1	TGCGCCAGCAGCTTGGTCCAGGGGGACAATGAGCAGTTCTTC	CASSLVQGDNEQFF
TRBV9	-	TRBJ2-7	-	TGTGCCAGCAGCGTAGGGGAACAGGTCAGTTCCTACGAGCAGTACTTC	CASSVGEQVSSYEQYF
TRBV5-4	-	TRBJ1-2	-	TGTGCCAGCAGCTTGAATAGTAACTATGGCTACACCTTC	CASSLNSNYGYTF
TRBV12-3/TRBV12-4	once	TRBJ2-3	-	TGTGCCAGCAGTAGCGGGACAGATACGCAGTATTTT	CASSSGTDTQYF
TRBV3-1/TRBV3-2	-	TRBJ1-2	-	TGTGCCAGCAGCCAAGACTCCCTTATTCTTACGCGGGGCTACACCTTC	CASSQDSLILTRGYTF
TRBV6-5	-	TRBJ2-2	-	TGTGCCACCTCCGGGACAACGAACACCGGGGAGCTGTTTTTT	CATSGTTNTGELFF
TRBV2	few	TRBJ2-7	-	TGTGCTACCAGCCGGGACACCTTATACGAGCAGTACTTC	CATSRDTLYEQYF
TRBV5-4	-	TRBJ2-5	-	TGTGCCAGCAGCTTGGTGGGGGGTCGGGAGACCCAGTACTTC	CASSLVGGRETQYF
TRBV4-1	-	TRBJ1-1	-	TGCGCCAGCAGCCAAAACTTCCAGGGCAACACTGAAGCTTTCTTT	CASSQNFQGNTEAFF
TRBV18	few	TRBJ2-3	-	TGTGCCAGCTCACCACGGGCCACAGATACGCAGTATTTT	CASSPRATDTQYF
TRBV10-3	once	TRBJ2-5	-	TGTGCCATCAGTGAGCCAAACAGGGGGGGGACATTAGCAGAGACCCAGTACTTC	CAISEPNRGGTLAETQYF
TRBV27	-	TRBJ2-3	TRBD1	TGTGCCAGCAGTACTCGGGACAGGGGGGGGAGGGGTACGCAGTATTTT	CASSTRDRGGRGTQYF
TRBV7-9	-	TRBJ2-7	TRBD1	TGTGCCAGCAGCCAGGACAGGGGAGTCGGGCAGTACTTC	CASSQDRGVGQYF
TRBV5-1	-	TRBJ1-4	-	TGCGCCAGCAGCTTGGGTCGGAGTGTGGATGAAAAACTGTTTTTT	CASSLGRSVDEKLFF
TRBV5-1	few	TRBJ2-2	-	TGCGCCAGCAGCCCATCATACCAGGGCACCGGGGAGCTGTTTTTT	CASSPSYQGTGELFF
TRBV30	-	TRBJ2-2	-	TGTGCCCTTGGGGCAGGTCAATTAGGGAGGTACACCGGGGAGCTGTTTTTT	CALGAGQLGRYTGELFF
TRBV20-1	few	TRBJ1-1	TRBD1	TGCAGTGCTAGTAGGGGGCTAGGGGGAACTGAAGCTTTCTTT	CSASRGLGGTEAFF
TRBV27	-	TRBJ1-1	-	-	CASILAPGLTEAFF
TRBV11-3	-	TRBJ1-2	-	TGTGCCCGACCAGTCGGGGCCGGACAGCCTTCTAACTATGGCTACACCTTC	CARPVGAGQPSNYGYTF
TRBV19	-	TRBJ2-7	-	TGTGCCAGTAGCCCTGTCGCAGGTGACTACGAGCAGTACTTC	CASSPVAGDYEQYF
TRBV2	-	TRBJ1-2	TRBD1	TGTGCCAGCAGCCAGACAGGGGTGGATGGCTACACCTTC	CASSQTGVDGYTF
TRBV7-9	-	TRBJ1-2	TRBD1	TGTGCCAGCAGCACGACAGGGGCTACGAACTATGGCTACACCTTC	CASSTTGATNYGYTF
TRBV11-2	-	TRBJ1-2	-	TGTGCCAGCAGCTTGACCAGGGGTAACTATGGCTACACCTTC	CASSLTRGNYGYTF
TRBV24-1	once	TRBJ2-1	TRBD2	TGTGCCACCAGTGACTCGACTAGCGGCTCCTACAATGAGCAGTTCTTC	CATSDSTSGSYNEQFF
TRBV7-9	-	TRBJ1-1	-	TGTGCCAGCAGCACCCGGGACACCTCGAACACTGAAGCTTTCTTT	CASSTRDTSNTEAFF
TRBV4-1	few	TRBJ2-7	-	TGCGCCAGCAGCCAAGAATTATATTCCTACGAGCAGTACTTC	CASSQELYSYEQYF
TRBV15	-	TRBJ2-4	-	TGTGCCACCAGCAGAGACGGTGGGGGGGCGGGAAACATTCAGTACTTC	CATSRDGGGAGNIQYF
TRBV19	-	TRBJ2-7	TRBD2	TGTGCCAGTAGTACGACTAGCGGCTTATACGAGCAGTACTTC	CASSTTSGLYEQYF
TRBV5-1	-	TRBJ2-1	-	TGCGCCAGCAGCTTGGTGCTAGCTTACAATGAGCAGTTCTTC	CASSLVLAYNEQFF
TRBV7-6	once	TRBJ2-5	TRBD2	TGTGCCAGCAGCCGCCGACTAGCGGATAAAGAGACCCAGTACTTC	CASSRRLADKETQYF
TRBV6-5	once	TRBJ1-2	TRBD1	TGTGCCAGCACCCCAGGGGGGCCGGGTGGCTACACCTTC	CASTPGGPGGYTF
TRBV5-6	once	TRBJ2-7	-	TGTGCCAGCAGTCGACAGAGACGTTACGAGCAGTACTTC	CASSRQRRYEQYF
TRBV11-1	-	TRBJ1-1	-	TGTGCCAGCAGCGTCGGGGGGAACACTGAAGCTTTCTTT	CASSVGGNTEAFF
TRBV6-5	-	TRBJ2-1	-	TGTGCCAGCAACAGATTAATAGACAATGAGCAGTTCTTC	CASNRLIDNEQFF
TRBV5-4	-	TRBJ2-7	TRBD2	TGTGCCAGCAGCTCCGGACAAGCGGGGGAGCAGTACTTC	CASSSGQAGEQYF
TRBV30	-	TRBJ1-1	-	TGTGCCTGGAGTGTAGACAGGACCACTGAAGCTTTCTTT	CAWSVDRTTEAFF
TRBV6-5	once	TRBJ2-7	-	TGTGCCAGCAGTTCCTTCACAGGGTACGAGCAGTACTTC	CASSSFTGYEQYF
TRBV5-1	few	TRBJ2-5	-	TGCGCCAGCAGCTTTCAGGGGCAGGGTAATCCCCAGTACTTC	CASSFQGQGNPQYF
TRBV30	-	TRBJ2-3	-	TGTGCCTGGAGTGCGGGAGCTGTTGGCACAGATACGCAGTATTTT	CAWSAGAVGTDTQYF
TRBV27	-	TRBJ2-2	TRBD1	TGTGCCAGCAGTTTCCACAGGGGAGTTGGCACCGGGGAGCTGTTTTTT	CASSFHRGVGTGELFF
TRBV24-1	once	TRBJ2-3	-	TGTGCCACCAGTGGAAGGGGGGGGAGCACAGATACGCAGTATTTT	CATSGRGGSTDTQYF
TRBV12-3/TRBV12-4	-	TRBJ2-7	-	TGTGCCAGCCGTCCGGCGGGCGTCTACGAGCAGTACTTC	CASRPAGVYEQYF
TRBV2	-	TRBJ2-1	TRBD2	TGTGCCAGCAGCTCCTCCGGGACTAGCGGGGGGGGTTTCAATGAGCAGTTCTTC	CASSSSGTSGGGFNEQFF
TRBV5-4	-	TRBJ1-1	TRBD1	TGTGCCAGCAGCTTGGACCTCCAGGGGGCGCACACTGAAGCTTTCTTT	CASSLDLQGAHTEAFF
TRBV15	-	TRBJ1-1	-	TGTGCCACCAGCAGACTTACCGGGACTTTCGCTTTCTTT	CATSRLTGTFAFF
TRBV30	-	TRBJ2-2	TRBD1	TGTGCCTGGATTGACGGGACAGGGTATTCCGGGGAGCTGTTTTTT	CAWIDGTGYSGELFF
TRBV28	-	TRBJ1-1	-	TGTGCCAGCAGTCCCCCGGGCGGGATCACTGAAGCTTTCTTT	CASSPPGGITEAFF
TRBV5-1	-	TRBJ2-1	TRBD1	TGCGCCAGCAGCCCAGGACAGGGTGATTCCTACAATGAGCAGTTCTTC	CASSPGQGDSYNEQFF
TRBV3-1/TRBV3-2	-	TRBJ2-3	-	TGTGCCAGCAGCCAAGAACGAGAAGCGCGGTCGGGCACAGATACGCAGTATTTT	CASSQEREARSGTDTQYF
TRBV11-2	-	TRBJ2-6	-	TGTGCCAGCAGCTTGGGAGGTACTGCATCTGGGGCCAACGTCCTGACTTTC	CASSLGGTASGANVLTF
TRBV6-5	-	TRBJ1-1	TRBD1	TGTGCCAGCAGTTACGACAGGGACACTGAAGCTTTCTTT	CASSYDRDTEAFF
TRBV5-1	-	TRBJ2-7	-	TGCGCCAGCAGCTTCCAACACGAAGAGGTCGAGCAGTACTTC	CASSFQHEEVEQYF
TRBV4-1	-	TRBJ2-4	-	TGCGCCAGCAGCCCCCAAGGACTAGCCAAAAACATTCAGTACTTC	CASSPQGLAKNIQYF
TRBV11-3	-	TRBJ1-3	TRBD1	TGTGCCAGCAGCGCACAGGGGGCGCCTGGAAACACCATATATTTT	CASSAQGAPGNTIYF
TRBV5-4	few	TRBJ2-1	TRBD2	TGTGCCAGCAGGGGGAGCGGGGGGGCCGTGAATGAGCAGTTCTTC	CASRGSGGAVNEQFF
TRBV5-1	-	TRBJ2-1	-	TGCGCCAGCAGCTCCGACAGCCAGTCCTACAATGAGCAGTTCTTC	CASSSDSQSYNEQFF
TRBV7-2	-	TRBJ2-5	TRBD2	TGTGCCAGCAGAAGCGGGGGCCAAGAGACCCAGTACTTC	CASRSGGQETQYF
TRBV5-1	-	TRBJ2-5	-	TGCGCCAGCAGCTTGGCCTCAACAGCTCAAGAGACCCAGTACTTC	CASSLASTAQETQYF
TRBV5-1	-	TRBJ1-6	TRBD1	TGCGCCAGCAGCTATGGACAGGAGGGTAATTCACCCCTCCACTTT	CASSYGQEGNSPLHF